The 21 T cell receptor beta chains below all came from one sample that was sequenced in a study of shared clonotypes between healthy human individuals. Some clones are missing from TCRdb's copy, which holds only in-frame ones; the method was immunoSEQ multiplex PCR. The sample carries more than 2,000,000 clones, approximately 95% recorded once. Sequenced sample: naive CD4+ T cells from PBMCs. Documented subset: CD45RA+ positively selected. The receptors stem from a man between 18 and 29 years old in good health. Some clones in this sample may be carry-over from other donors' samples.

This CDR3 reads CSGLMNTEAFF. CDR3 nucleotide sequence: TGCAGTGGATTAATGAACACTGAAGCTTTCTTT. The chain is built from TRBV20-1 and TRBJ1-1, with D unclear. V was shortened by 7 bases and J by 0 bases, with 6 bases between the two germline ends. The CDR3 has 11 amino acids. CDR1 and CDR2 from the germline V gene are DFQATT and SNEGSKA (reference sequence).

Only one count was recorded for this clone. The chain recombines TRBV28 with TRBJ2-2; 11 bases are shared with TRBD2. Germline assignment: CDR1 MDHEN and CDR2 SYDVKM. V lost 9 bases and J lost 4; bases outside the gene matches: 10. This CDR3 spans 16 amino acids. The CDR3 DNA reads as TGTGCCAGTAGAATAGCGGGAGGGCCGGGCACCGGGGAGCTGTTTTTT. Protein sequence: CASRIAGGPGTGELFF.

About this clone itself: Other DNA sequences in the same sample also yield this CDR3. The rearrangement uses TRBV7-6 and TRBJ2-5; 11 bases fit TRBD2. In germline, CDR1 is SGHVS, CDR2 FNYEAQ. The CDR3 spans 17 residues. The junction had 6 bases not matched to a gene; V was cut back by 1 base and J by 2 bases. The CDR3 DNA follows: TGTGCCAGCAGCTTAGGTCTAGCGGGAGGAGGTCAAGAGACCCAGTACTTC. Its translation: CASSLGLAGGGQETQYF.

The chain recombines TRBV5-8 with TRBJ2-1, with 7 nucleotides matching TRBD1. The CDR3 runs to 14 residues. The V segment lost 3 bases and the J segment 4 bases; nucleotides outside the gene matches: 4. From germline, CDR1 is SGHTS and CDR2 YDEGEE. The CDR3: CASSSGQRYNEQFF. In DNA, the CDR3 is TGTGCCAGCAGCTCGGGACAGCGTTACAATGAGCAGTTCTTC.

The chain is built from TRBV11-2 and TRBJ2-2, with D possibly being TRBD1 or TRBD2 (5 bases each). The CDR3 runs 16 residues. V gave up 7 bases and J gave up 3 bases, with 18 bases separating them. Germline V gene data show CDR1 as SGHAT and CDR2 as FQNNGV. This CDR3 reads CASTLGASMYTGELFF. The DNA for the CDR3 is TGTGCCAGCACCCTCGGGGCTAGCATGTACACCGGGGAGCTGTTTTTT.

The chain links TRBV4-3 to TRBJ2-1, with D perhaps matching TRBD1 or TRBD2 (6 bases each). Germline V gives CDR1 LGHNA, CDR2 YSLEER. The CDR3 is made up of 16 amino acids. The V end lost 0 bases, the J end lost 2 bases, and 11 bases lay between the germline ends. This chain's CDR3 is CASSQDIGGTYNEQFF. The CDR3 DNA is TGCGCCAGCAGCCAAGATATCGGGGGCACCTACAATGAGCAGTTCTTC.

The chain combines TRBV4-3 with TRBJ2-7; 8 nucleotides line up with TRBD1. Trimming took 0 bases from V and 5 from J; bases not matched to a gene: 21. The germline V gene has CDR1 LGHNA and CDR2 YSLEER. The CDR3 has 20 residues. The CDR3 bases are TGCGCCAGCAGCCAAGAGCTCGGCAGGGGGCGGGTTAGCCTCGGGGACGAGCAGTACTTC. Translated, it gives CASSQELGRGRVSLGDEQYF.

The chain has TRBV15 and TRBJ2-7; D might be TRBD2 (5 bases). Germline V gene lookup returns CDR1 LNHNV and CDR2 YYDKDF (reference sequence). This CDR3 has 17 amino acids. V lost 0 bases to trimming and J lost 0 bases, with 15 bases between them. CDR3 in amino acids: CATSRDSVERSSYEQYF. In DNA, the CDR3 is TGTGCCACCAGCAGAGATAGTGTGGAGCGGAGCTCCTACGAGCAGTACTTC.

The chain carries TRBV11-2 and TRBJ1-4; 9 bases align to TRBD1. After removal of 5 bases from V and 3 bases from J, the junction contained 4 bases not matched to a gene. CDR1 SGHAT and CDR2 FQNNGV come from the germline V gene. CDR3 size: 15 residues. CDR3 residues: CASSPGDRANEKLFF. CDR3 bases: TGTGCCAGCAGCCCGGGGGACAGGGCTAATGAAAAACTGTTTTTT. The full variable domain, its missing parts supplied by reference TRBV11-2 and TRBJ1-4, is EAGVAQSPRYKIIEKRQSVAFWCNPISGHATLYWYQQILGQGPKLLIQFQNNGVVDDSQLPKDRFSAERLKGVDSTLKIQPAKLEDSAVYLCASSPGDRANEKLFFGSGTQLSVL.

The table lists this clone with a few counts. Other DNA sequences in this specimen translate into the identical CDR3. The chain carries TRBV7-9 and TRBJ1-1; D is unclear. Per germline, CDR1 SEHNR and CDR2 FQNEAQ (reference sequence). The CDR3 totals 11 residues. V was shortened by 5 bases and J by 2 bases, with 3 bases between the two germline ends. In nucleotides, the CDR3 is TGTGCCAGCAGCCTTAACACTGAAGCTTTCTTT. It codes for CASSLNTEAFF. Variable domain in full (rest from reference TRBV7-9 and TRBJ1-1): DTGVSQNPRHKITKRGQNVTFRCDPISEHNRLYWYRQTLGQGPEFLTYFQNEAQLEKSRLLSDRFSAERPKGSFSTLEIQRTEQGDSAMYLCASSLNTEAFFGQGTRLTVV.

This clone was observed a handful of times. The chain joins TRBV29-1 to TRBJ1-4, with D tentatively TRBD1 (6 bases). V dropped 5 bases and J dropped 5 bases, with 18 bases sitting between them. This CDR3 is 15 amino acids long. From germline, CDR1 is SQVTM and CDR2 ANQGSEA. In DNA, the CDR3 is TGCAGCGTTCGATTCACAGGGAAGATGAATGAAAAACTGTTTTTT. It translates to CSVRFTGKMNEKLFF.

The chain recombines TRBV9 with TRBJ2-7, with D perhaps matching TRBD1 (6 bases). CDR3 length equals 13 residues. Per germline, CDR1 SGDLS and CDR2 YYNGEE. The germline V and J ends were trimmed by 3 bases and 0 bases, with 7 bases remaining between them. The CDR3: CASSAGDSYEQYF. The CDR3, as DNA: TGTGCCAGCAGCGCAGGGGACTCCTACGAGCAGTACTTC.

The rearrangement joins TRBV7-2 to TRBJ2-1; the D is unclear. The V end lost 5 bases, the J end lost 5 bases, and 7 bases lay between the germline ends. The CDR3 runs to 12 residues. Germline CDR1 reads SGHTA; CDR2 reads FQGNSA. Written as DNA, the CDR3 is TGTGCCAGCAGCCGTCAAGACAATGAGCAGTTCTTC. Amino acid sequence: CASSRQDNEQFF.

This rearrangement joins TRBV27 to TRBJ1-2; 11 nucleotides match TRBD1. This CDR3 spans 16 amino acids. CDR1 MNHEY and CDR2 SMNVEV come from the germline V gene (reference sequence). With 2 bases clipped from V and 3 bases from J, the junction kept 5 bases outside the gene matches. Here the CDR3 DNA reads TGTGCCAGCAGTTTAATCCGGGACAGGGGGTACTATGGCTACACCTTC. Encoded protein: CASSLIRDRGYYGYTF.

CDR3 DNA: TGTGCCAGTGGGGACAGCCCTGAAAAACTGTTTTTT. Protein: CASGDSPEKLFF. The rearrangement uses TRBV7-2 and TRBJ1-4, with 7 bases matching TRBD1. CDR3 length: 12 amino acids. The germline CDR1 and CDR2 sequences are SGHTA and FQGNSA. V gave up 9 bases and J gave up 7 bases; unmatched junction bases: 5.

This clone appeared once. The rearrangement uses TRBV7-9 and TRBJ2-2; 9 bases line up with TRBD2. Germline V CDR1 and CDR2: SEHNR, FQNEAQ (reference sequence). The trim removed 3 bases at V and 5 bases at J, leaving 7 bases unmatched. The CDR3 runs 16 residues. The CDR3 region is CASSFLSGRKTGELFF. The CDR3 bases are TGTGCCAGCAGCTTCCTTAGCGGGAGAAAAACCGGGGAGCTGTTTTTT.

This rearrangement joins TRBV28 to TRBJ1-1; 11 positions agree with TRBD1. Germline V CDR1 and CDR2: MDHEN, SYDVKM. With V trimmed by 4 bases and J by 5 bases, 3 bases remained unmatched. The CDR3 is made up of 14 amino acids. The CDR3 is CASSSDRGRTEAFF. The CDR3 coding sequence is TGTGCCAGCAGTTCGGACAGGGGGCGGACTGAAGCTTTCTTT.

The J gene is TRBJ1-1, the V gene TRBV27; possible D gene TRBD1, 5 bases. The germline gives CDR1 MNHEY, CDR2 SMNVEV (reference sequence). The V gene lost 7 bases and the J gene lost 8 bases, with 17 bases spanning the gap. The CDR3 covers 13 residues. The DNA of the CDR3 is TGTGCCAGCAAGCTAAACTCGGGGACCGAAGCTTTCTTT. This translates into CASKLNSGTEAFF.

The chain has TRBV6-5 and TRBJ2-1; D ambiguous. Trimming took 5 bases from V and 2 from J, leaving 10 bases between them. This CDR3 has 14 amino acids. Germline loops: CDR1 MNHEY, CDR2 SVGAGI. CDR3 in amino acids: CASSAPSTYNEQFF. The DNA of the CDR3 is TGTGCCAGCAGTGCCCCAAGTACCTACAATGAGCAGTTCTTC.

This clone was seen a single time. The rearrangement joins TRBV19 to TRBJ2-3; the match to TRBD2 covers 7 bases. This CDR3 is built from 13 residues. Germline loops: CDR1 LNHDA, CDR2 SQIVND (reference sequence). The V gene end was trimmed by 3 bases and the J gene end by 4 bases; junction bases not matched to a gene: 1. CDR3 region: CASSIGRADTQYF. CDR3 bases: TGTGCCAGTAGTATTGGGAGGGCAGATACGCAGTATTTT.

Concerning this clone: Different DNA sequences within this sample yield the same CDR3. The V and J genes are TRBV28 and TRBJ2-2; maybe TRBD1 (5 bases). Germline-derived CDR1 and CDR2 are MDHEN and SYDVKM. V was clipped by 2 bases and J by 4 bases, with 5 bases between them. CDR3 length equals 13 residues. CDR3 loop: CASSLRGTGELFF. The CDR3, as DNA: TGTGCCAGCAGTTTAAGGGGCACCGGGGAGCTGTTTTTT.